This is a list of T cell receptor beta chains from one sample in a study of glioma-infiltrating T cells after dendritic cell vaccination. Method: immunoSEQ multiplex PCR; TCRdb's copy keeps in-frame clones and lacks some. The data contain 85,000 to 95,000 clones, 85% to 90% of them singletons. The specimen was blood, collected before dendritic cell vaccination. The receptors originated from a human donor with glioblastoma. Both conserved end residues are trimmed from each CDR3. Fields, in order: J gene, V gene, CDR3 protein.

>.|TRBV29-1
SVSQAQGISSYEQY
>TRBJ1-5|TRBV11-2
ASSLTGLFQPQH
>TRBJ1-1|TRBV7-9
ASSPGDREAF
>TRBJ2-1|TRBV6-1
ASSGLAGTSYNEQF
>TRBJ2-2|TRBV11-2
ASSSDRVTGELF
>TRBJ2-7|TRBV7-2
ASSLPSRGYEQY
>TRBJ1-1|TRBV7-9
ASSSQHRGTTEAF
>TRBJ1-5|TRBV18
ASSPGGEPYQPQH
>TRBJ1-3|TRBV7-3
ASSFEPGNTIY
>TRBJ2-7|TRBV6-5
ASSLAGETSYEQY
>TRBJ1-2|TRBV7-9
ASSLTTGNYGYT
>TRBJ2-3|TRBV27
ASSLPLTSGRTPDTQY
>TRBJ1-2|TRBV15
ATSNPTGNYGYT